Listed below are T cell receptor beta chains from one sample, sequenced in a study of CD8+ T cells in alopecia areata. Clones were read by immunoSEQ multiplex PCR, and TCRdb kept only the in-frame ones, dropping some. The table includes more than 100,000 clones, 53% detected once. Specimen: CD4+ T cells sorted from blood, collected at week 4, from a patient treated with tofacitinib. Source of these receptors: a human donor with alopecia areata. CDR3s include the opening cysteine and the closing phenylalanine or tryptophan. D genes are given only for firm matches. Clone sizes are given selectively: once, few, many, or a class where the clone is expanded.

CDR3nt: TGTGCCAGCAGCCTGACTGGGGGGATTGATAGTATTCAGTACTTC; CDR3aa: CASSLTGGIDSIQYF; v_gene: TRBV11-2; j_gene: TRBJ2-4; abundance: -; d_gene: -
CDR3nt: TGTGCCAGCAGTGGACAGAGCAATCAGCCCCAGCATTTT; CDR3aa: CASSGQSNQPQHF; v_gene: TRBV27; j_gene: TRBJ1-5; abundance: few; d_gene: -
CDR3nt: TGTGCCAGCAGCTTAGGGCCAGGGGGCATGAACACTGAAGCTTTCTTT; CDR3aa: CASSLGPGGMNTEAFF; v_gene: TRBV7-2; j_gene: TRBJ1-1; abundance: once; d_gene: TRBD1
CDR3nt: TGTGCCTGGAGACCGGGACTAGCGCCGAAAGAGACCCAGTACTTC; CDR3aa: CAWRPGLAPKETQYF; v_gene: TRBV30; j_gene: TRBJ2-5; abundance: few; d_gene: TRBD2
CDR3nt: TGTGCCAGCAGCGCCCATATGGACACTGAAGCTTTCTTT; CDR3aa: CASSAHMDTEAFF; v_gene: TRBV7-9; j_gene: TRBJ1-1; abundance: few; d_gene: -
CDR3nt: TGTGCCAGCAGCGTAGCTTCGGGTAGCGGGAGCACCGGGGAGCTGTTTTTT; CDR3aa: CASSVASGSGSTGELFF; v_gene: TRBV9; j_gene: TRBJ2-2; abundance: once; d_gene: TRBD2
CDR3nt: TGTGCCAGCAGCGCGGGACTAGCGGGGGGCATATCAGATACGCAGTATTTT; CDR3aa: CASSAGLAGGISDTQYF; v_gene: TRBV9; j_gene: TRBJ2-3; abundance: few; d_gene: TRBD2
CDR3nt: TGTGCCTGGAGTGAAGCGGGACTGAGGGGAGGCACTGAAGCTTTCTTT; CDR3aa: CAWSEAGLRGGTEAFF; v_gene: TRBV30; j_gene: TRBJ1-1; abundance: -; d_gene: -
CDR3nt: TGTGCCAGCATACCTATGGGCACCGGGGAGCTGTTTTTT; CDR3aa: CASIPMGTGELFF; v_gene: TRBV6-6; j_gene: TRBJ2-2; abundance: -; d_gene: -
CDR3nt: TGTGCCAGCAGTGACCAGGAGCTATTCCACTTC; CDR3aa: CASSDQELFHF; v_gene: TRBV6-5; j_gene: TRBJ2-5; abundance: -; d_gene: -
CDR3nt: TGCGCCAGCAACGAGGGTGTCCATACGCAGTATTTT; CDR3aa: CASNEGVHTQYF; v_gene: TRBV10-2; j_gene: TRBJ2-3; abundance: few; d_gene: -
CDR3nt: TGTGCCAGTAGTATATTGGGGGTCGTGAACACTGAAGCTTTCTTT; CDR3aa: CASSILGVVNTEAFF; v_gene: TRBV19; j_gene: TRBJ1-1; abundance: -; d_gene: -
CDR3nt: TGTGCCTGGAGTACTATATACAGGGAGCAGTTCTTC; CDR3aa: CAWSTIYREQFF; v_gene: TRBV30; j_gene: TRBJ2-1; abundance: -; d_gene: -
CDR3nt: TGTGCCAGCAGCCAGGTTATGACTAGCGGATACAATGAGCAGTTCTTC; CDR3aa: CASSQVMTSGYNEQFF; v_gene: TRBV14; j_gene: TRBJ2-1; abundance: few; d_gene: TRBD2
CDR3nt: TGTGCCAGTAGCGCGAGTTTCGAGCAGTACTTC; CDR3aa: CASSASFEQYF; v_gene: TRBV19; j_gene: TRBJ2-7; abundance: few; d_gene: -
CDR3nt: TGTGCCAGCAGCACCACAGATACGCAGTATTTT; CDR3aa: CASSTTDTQYF; v_gene: TRBV7-9; j_gene: TRBJ2-3; abundance: few; d_gene: -
CDR3nt: TGCAGCGTTGGCGCGGGTCAGAGCCCGGGTGGCTACACCTTC; CDR3aa: CSVGAGQSPGGYTF; v_gene: TRBV29-1; j_gene: TRBJ1-2; abundance: few; d_gene: -
CDR3nt: TGCGCCAGCAGCTTGCCCGACTCTCAAGAGACCCAGTACTTC; CDR3aa: CASSLPDSQETQYF; v_gene: TRBV5-1; j_gene: TRBJ2-5; abundance: -; d_gene: -
CDR3nt: TGTGCCATCACTAGAGAAGCGCCGAGTGTCGATGAGCAGTTCTTC; CDR3aa: CAITREAPSVDEQFF; v_gene: TRBV10-3; j_gene: TRBJ2-1; abundance: few; d_gene: -
CDR3nt: TGTGCCTGGAGTCCACCAAACCAAAAACTGTTTTTT; CDR3aa: CAWSPPNQKLFF; v_gene: TRBV30; j_gene: TRBJ1-4; abundance: once; d_gene: -
CDR3nt: TGTGCCAGCAGTACCGGACAGGGACATAATGAAAAACTGTTTTTT; CDR3aa: CASSTGQGHNEKLFF; v_gene: TRBV6-5; j_gene: TRBJ1-4; abundance: -; d_gene: TRBD1
CDR3nt: TGTGCCAGCAGTTACTCAGGGCGGAATGGCTACACCTTC; CDR3aa: CASSYSGRNGYTF; v_gene: TRBV6-5; j_gene: TRBJ1-2; abundance: -; d_gene: -
CDR3nt: TGTGCCAGCAGCGTTTGGACTAGCGGCACAGATACGCAGTATTTT; CDR3aa: CASSVWTSGTDTQYF; v_gene: TRBV9; j_gene: TRBJ2-3; abundance: -; d_gene: TRBD2
CDR3nt: TGTGCCAGCAGTCGTCGACCCTACGAGCAGTACTTC; CDR3aa: CASSRRPYEQYF; v_gene: TRBV6-6; j_gene: TRBJ2-7; abundance: -; d_gene: -
CDR3nt: TGTGCCACCAGCCCCCGGCGGCAAGAGACCCAGTACTTC; CDR3aa: CATSPRRQETQYF; v_gene: TRBV15; j_gene: TRBJ2-5; abundance: -; d_gene: -
CDR3nt: TGTGCCAGCAGCTCCCGTGGTAGCGGGAGCACTGAGCAGTTCTTC; CDR3aa: CASSSRGSGSTEQFF; v_gene: TRBV7-2; j_gene: TRBJ2-1; abundance: -; d_gene: TRBD2
CDR3nt: TGTGCCAGCTCACCACCTGGGAGGAATGAGCAGTTCTTC; CDR3aa: CASSPPGRNEQFF; v_gene: TRBV18; j_gene: TRBJ2-1; abundance: few; d_gene: -
CDR3nt: TGCAGCGTTCGGGGGTTAACTGAAGCTTTCTTT; CDR3aa: CSVRGLTEAFF; v_gene: TRBV29-1; j_gene: TRBJ1-1; abundance: -; d_gene: -
CDR3nt: TGCGCCAGCAGCCATCCGGGACAGACCACCTACGAGCAGTACTTC; CDR3aa: CASSHPGQTTYEQYF; v_gene: TRBV4-1; j_gene: TRBJ2-7; abundance: once; d_gene: TRBD1
CDR3nt: TGCAGCGTTAACAGGGGGTTCCAAGAGACCCAGTACTTC; CDR3aa: CSVNRGFQETQYF; v_gene: TRBV29-1; j_gene: TRBJ2-5; abundance: -; d_gene: TRBD1
CDR3nt: TGTGCCAGCAGTGGCCGACAGGGCTCTGCCTACGAGCAGTACTTC; CDR3aa: CASSGRQGSAYEQYF; v_gene: TRBV6-5; j_gene: TRBJ2-7; abundance: -; d_gene: TRBD1
CDR3nt: TGTGCCCGACGATCCAGGGGATTGGCGGCCGAAGCTTTCTTT; CDR3aa: CARRSRGLAAEAFF; v_gene: TRBV30; j_gene: TRBJ1-1; abundance: few; d_gene: -
CDR3nt: TGTGCCAGCACCGATAATTATGAAGCTTTCTTT; CDR3aa: CASTDNYEAFF; v_gene: TRBV6-1; j_gene: TRBJ1-1; abundance: few; d_gene: -
CDR3nt: TGCAGTGCTAGTTTTGCGGGTGGCTACACCTTC; CDR3aa: CSASFAGGYTF; v_gene: TRBV20-1; j_gene: TRBJ1-2; abundance: -; d_gene: -
CDR3nt: TGCGCCAGCAGCCAAGGCCCGTCTAGCGGGAGTGGTTATACGCAGTATTTT; CDR3aa: CASSQGPSSGSGYTQYF; v_gene: TRBV4-1; j_gene: TRBJ2-3; abundance: -; d_gene: TRBD2
CDR3nt: TGTGCCAGCAGCGTCTCCAGGGGCCAAGAGACCCAGTACTTC; CDR3aa: CASSVSRGQETQYF; v_gene: TRBV9; j_gene: TRBJ2-5; abundance: -; d_gene: -
CDR3nt: TGCAGCGTTCAAGGGGGTATAGTCCAAGAGACCCAGTACTTC; CDR3aa: CSVQGGIVQETQYF; v_gene: TRBV29-1; j_gene: TRBJ2-5; abundance: few; d_gene: -
CDR3nt: TGTGCCACCAGCAGAGAGCGGTCCAATGAAAAACTGTTTTTT; CDR3aa: CATSRERSNEKLFF; v_gene: TRBV15; j_gene: TRBJ1-4; abundance: few; d_gene: -
CDR3nt: TGTGCCTGGAGTGGAACAGGACTGGGCGGCGGAGGGGCCCTCCACTTT; CDR3aa: CAWSGTGLGGGGALHF; v_gene: TRBV30; j_gene: TRBJ1-6; abundance: few; d_gene: -
CDR3nt: TGTGCCAGCAATCCGGACTGGGGAGCCAAAAACATTCAGTACTTC; CDR3aa: CASNPDWGAKNIQYF; v_gene: TRBV2; j_gene: TRBJ2-4; abundance: -; d_gene: -
CDR3nt: TGTGCCAGCAGCCCTTATAACACCGGGGAGCTGTTTTTT; CDR3aa: CASSPYNTGELFF; v_gene: TRBV6-5; j_gene: TRBJ2-2; abundance: once; d_gene: -
CDR3nt: TGTGCCAGCAGAACCCGTACCGGGACAGTAAACTCTGGGGCCAACGTCCTGACTTTC; CDR3aa: CASRTRTGTVNSGANVLTF; v_gene: TRBV11-2; j_gene: TRBJ2-6; abundance: few; d_gene: TRBD1
CDR3nt: TGTGCCATCACCGGACAGGGGCCGAACGAGCAGTACTTC; CDR3aa: CAITGQGPNEQYF; v_gene: TRBV10-3; j_gene: TRBJ2-7; abundance: few; d_gene: TRBD1
CDR3nt: TGTGCCAGCAGCCACAACCTACAGGGGGGGGCTGAAGCTTTCTTT; CDR3aa: CASSHNLQGGAEAFF; v_gene: TRBV6-6; j_gene: TRBJ1-1; abundance: few; d_gene: TRBD1
CDR3nt: TGTGCCTGGCGTAGGGACAGGATGATGAACACTGAAGCTTTCTTT; CDR3aa: CAWRRDRMMNTEAFF; v_gene: TRBV30; j_gene: TRBJ1-1; abundance: -; d_gene: TRBD1
CDR3nt: TGTGCCAGCAGTGGGTTAGCGGGAGGGCCGAACGAGCAGTACTTC; CDR3aa: CASSGLAGGPNEQYF; v_gene: TRBV2; j_gene: TRBJ2-7; abundance: -; d_gene: TRBD2
CDR3nt: TGTGCCAGCAGTGATTTAGACAGGGGCCGAAACTACGAGCAGTACTTC; CDR3aa: CASSDLDRGRNYEQYF; v_gene: TRBV27; j_gene: TRBJ2-7; abundance: -; d_gene: TRBD1
CDR3nt: TGTGCCAGCAGATTCACAGGGGGCGACGAAAAACTGTTTTTT; CDR3aa: CASRFTGGDEKLFF; v_gene: TRBV27; j_gene: TRBJ1-4; abundance: -; d_gene: TRBD1
CDR3nt: TGCGCCAGCAGCCCTGATCCTTGGACATCTACCTACGAGCAGTACTTC; CDR3aa: CASSPDPWTSTYEQYF; v_gene: TRBV4-1; j_gene: TRBJ2-7; abundance: -; d_gene: -